This entry describes one T cell receptor (beta chain). The repertoire was sequenced with immunoSEQ multiplex PCR; TCRdb's copy has only in-frame clones and lacks some. The sample yields 50,000 to 60,000 clones, over 80% seen once. The sample is drawn from a study of identifying expanded T cells in peripheral blood. The specimen sequenced was blood. The TCR sequence derives from a person aged 18 to 75 in good health.

The CDR3: CASVVANTGELFF. The DNA of the CDR3 is TGTGCCAGCGTTGTCGCGAACACCGGGGAGCTGTTTTTT. The V call is TRBV11-3, the J call TRBJ2-2; D remains unclear. The germline V gene encodes CDR1 SGHNT and CDR2 YENEEA. V gave up 8 bases and J gave up 0 bases, with 7 bases separating them. There are 13 residues in the CDR3.